What follows is one T cell receptor beta chain and its context. TCRdb keeps only in-frame clones here, not all; method: immunoSEQ multiplex PCR. The sample lists 130,000 or so clones; 90% were seen once. This sample is part of a study of control samples from healthy donors and cancer patients. The CDR3 sequence is 17 residues long. V shed 0 bases, J shed 0 bases, and the junction held 3 bases outside the gene matches. Per germline, CDR1 SGHRS and CDR2 YFSETQ. Sequenced: blood. This TCR came from a man aged 40-55 years in good health. V gene TRBV5-1 combines with J gene TRBJ2-4; 10 nucleotides line up with TRBD1. CDR3 bases: TGCGCCAGCAGCTTGGACGACAGGGGGCTAGCCAAAAACATTCAGTACTTC. This codes for CASSLDDRGLAKNIQYF.